This TCR beta chain was captured by sequencing in a study of cytomegalovirus exposure and HLA in healthy donors. Study-wide results and caveats: TRBV6-2, TRBV6-3 and other indistinguishable V segments were excluded.

V gave up 0 bases and J gave up 6 bases; unmatched junction bases: 4. Looked up from germline, CDR1 is SGHNT and CDR2 is YYREEE (reference sequence). The CDR3 length is 15 residues. The PCR contained 60 Vbeta and 13 Jbeta primers. Profiled with immunoSEQ multiplex PCR; TCRdb holds only in-frame clones, not every one. The sample carries some 110,000 clones, roughly 83% recorded once. As concerns this clone: Its specificity is not known.

V is TRBV5-4 and J is TRBJ2-1; 9 nucleotides align to TRBD2. The clonotype originates from a man younger than 45 in good health and CMV-seropositive. Sequencing was done on a sample of PBMCs. This CDR3 reads CASSLERGRANEQFF. The CDR3 nucleotides read TGTGCCAGCAGCTTGGAGCGCGGGAGGGCCAATGAGCAGTTCTTC.